A selection of T cell receptor beta chains follows, all from one sample in a study of shared clonotypes between healthy human individuals. Sequencing was performed with immunoSEQ multiplex PCR; in TCRdb, only in-frame clones are kept and a portion is missing. The profile shows nearly 2 million clones, 85% to 95% of them singletons. Sequencing used naive CD8+ T cells sorted from blood. The origin of the receptors is a man between 18 and 29 years old in good health. The CDR3 runs from the conserved cysteine through the conserved F or W. A D gene is named only where the DNA matches it firmly. Only some rows state a clone size, as once, few, many or a class for expanded clones.

D gene,V gene,J gene,clone size,CDR3 protein,CDR3 DNA
TRBD2,TRBV6-5,TRBJ2-5,once,CASSYSLADETQYF,TGTGCCAGCAGTTACTCACTAGCGGACGAGACCCAGTACTTC
TRBD1,TRBV27,TRBJ2-2,NA,CASSFSTGVTGELFF,TGTGCCAGCAGTTTCTCTACAGGGGTTACCGGGGAGCTGTTTTTT
NA,TRBV6-5,TRBJ2-7,NA,CASSPGLTYEQYF,TGTGCCAGCAGTCCAGGTCTAACCTACGAGCAGTACTTC
TRBD1,TRBV19,TRBJ2-7,NA,CARQGSFYEQYF,TGTGCCAGACAGGGGTCCTTCTACGAGCAGTACTTC
TRBD2,TRBV7-2,TRBJ2-7,NA,CASSLSGSFHEQYF,TGTGCCAGCAGCTTGAGCGGGAGCTTCCACGAGCAGTACTTC
NA,TRBV5-1,TRBJ2-5,NA,CASSLDGQETQYF,TGCGCCAGCAGCTTGGACGGCCAAGAGACCCAGTACTTC
TRBD1,TRBV11-2,TRBJ2-2,few,CASSPLGGTGEVELFF,TGTGCCAGCAGCCCCCTCGGGGGGACAGGGGAGGTGGAGCTGTTTTTT
TRBD1,TRBV12-5,TRBJ2-7,NA,CASGTGTGFYEQYF,TGTGCTAGTGGGACCGGGACAGGATTCTACGAGCAGTACTTC
TRBD2,TRBV7-2,TRBJ2-3,NA,CASSLLRGGALDTQYF,TGTGCCAGCAGCCTCCTTCGGGGGGGGGCTTTAGATACGCAGTATTTT
NA,TRBV7-8,TRBJ1-1,NA,CASSPGVAEAFF,TGTGCCAGCAGCCCCGGAGTGGCTGAAGCTTTCTTT
TRBD2,TRBV5-6,TRBJ2-7,NA,CASSWAGVTSEQYF,TGTGCCAGCAGCTGGGCGGGAGTAACAAGCGAGCAGTACTTC
TRBD2,TRBV7-9,TRBJ2-1,NA,CASSLSFGLAGSSYNEQFF,TGTGCCAGCAGCTTAAGTTTTGGGCTAGCGGGGAGCTCCTACAATGAGCAGTTCTTC
NA,TRBV13,TRBJ2-7,NA,CASSLGLQPYEQYF,TGTGCCAGCAGTTTAGGACTACAACCCTACGAGCAGTACTTC
NA,TRBV13,TRBJ2-7,NA,CASSALSTGYEQYF,TGTGCCAGCAGCGCACTATCAACCGGTTACGAGCAGTACTTC
NA,TRBV29-1,TRBJ2-3,NA,CSVGGVDTQYF,TGCAGCGTTGGGGGGGTCGATACGCAGTATTTT
TRBD2,TRBV9,TRBJ2-7,NA,CASSRTSGAYEQYF,TGTGCCAGCAGCCGGACTAGCGGGGCCTACGAGCAGTACTTC
NA,TRBV27,TRBJ1-6,NA,CASSLSGGYSPLHF,TGTGCCAGCAGTTTATCGGGGGGGTATTCACCCCTCCACTTT
NA,TRBV6-6,TRBJ1-1,NA,CASSYSFEAFF,TGTGCCAGCAGTTACTCGTTTGAAGCTTTCTTT
NA,TRBV27,TRBJ2-3,once,CASSPEVADTQYF,TGTGCCAGCAGTCCCGAAGTAGCGGACACGCAGTATTTT
TRBD2,TRBV10-1,TRBJ2-1,NA,CASSESMTSGRALVYNEQFF,TGCGCCAGCAGTGAGTCTATGACTAGCGGGAGGGCCTTGGTCTACAATGAGCAGTTCTTC
NA,TRBV7-6,TRBJ2-2,NA,CASSLGAGAGELFF,TGTGCCAGCAGCTTAGGCGCTGGGGCCGGGGAGCTGTTTTTT
NA,TRBV5-4,TRBJ2-7,NA,CASSPWTDSYEQYF,TGTGCCAGCAGCCCATGGACGGACTCCTACGAGCAGTACTTC
NA,TRBV6-6,TRBJ1-5,NA,CASSYEPEGNQPQHF,TGTGCCAGCAGTTACGAACCCGAAGGCAATCAGCCCCAGCATTTT
NA,TRBV6-6,TRBJ2-7,NA,CASKAGAIYEQYF,TGTGCCAGCAAGGCAGGGGCCATCTACGAGCAGTACTTC
NA,TRBV5-1,TRBJ2-5,once,CASSLDLAAYQETQYF,TGCGCCAGCAGCTTGGATTTAGCGGCGTACCAAGAGACCCAGTACTTC
NA,TRBV6-5,TRBJ2-2,NA,CASSPLGATGELFF,TGTGCCAGCAGCCCACTAGGGGCGACCGGGGAGCTGTTTTTT
NA,TRBV9,TRBJ1-2,NA,CASSVATAEPWDGYTF,TGTGCCAGCAGCGTAGCAACCGCAGAGCCCTGGGATGGCTACACCTTC